A single sample is the source of the 20 T cell receptor beta chains below, sequenced in a study of tumor-infiltrating lymphocytes in primary liver carcinoma. Researchers generated TCR beta cDNA from approximately 0.55 ug of total RNA, relying on a constant-region primer. Libraries for TCR beta were built through three nested multiplex PCR rounds, which together made up a slightly modified ARM-PCR procedure. Two initial PCR rounds of about 11 cycles each paired TRBV1-TRBV30 forward primers with a C-beta reverse primer. TCRdb reanalysed the multiplex PCR reads using MiXCR and keeps one entry per CDR3 protein. Altogether nearly 200,000 distinct CDR3 sequences are present, less than 75% being singletons, with the ten largest covering around 7.1%. Alongside blood RNA obtained from unsorted whole blood, germline DNA was also extracted. Sequencing was carried out using peripheral blood. The source of these receptors is a woman in her sixties with primary liver carcinoma and hepatitis B virus infection.

Note on this clonotype: The conserved final phenylalanine or tryptophan is absent from the CDR3, which likely points to a read error. V and J are TRBV5-1 and TRBJ2-1; maybe TRBD1 (5 bases). The CDR3 totals 15 residues. The ends were cut back, 3 bases at V and 12 bases at J, with 22 bases in the middle. Per the germline V gene, CDR1 is SGHRS and CDR2 is YFSETQ. The CDR3 DNA is TGCGCCAGCAGCTCTAGACAGAGATACATCCATGGGCAGTTCTCC. Amino acids: CASSSRQRYIHGQFS.

In the case of this clonotype: A clone one base away is much larger, so this may be a read error. V is TRBV6-5 and J is TRBJ2-3, with D maybe TRBD1 (5 bases). The germline V gene has CDR1 MNHEY and CDR2 SVGAGI. The CDR3 runs 15 residues. The CDR3 bases are TGTGCCAGCAGTTACCGGGCCCAATTCACAGGTACGCAGTATTTT. Translation gives CASSYRAQFTGTQYF.

The chain links TRBV6-6 to TRBJ2-7, with D tentatively TRBD1 or TRBD2 (5 bases each). Germline CDR1 reads MNHNY; CDR2 reads SVGAGI (reference sequence). The CDR3 loop spans 13 amino acids. With 7 bases removed from V and 5 bases from J, the gap between germline ends came to 15 bases. The CDR3 loop is CASTVRAGHEQYF. The DNA for the CDR3 is TGTGCCAGCACGGTGCGGGCAGGGCACGAGCAGTACTTC.

In its sample, this clonotype was seen many times. This chain links TRBV6-1 with TRBJ2-7, with D tentatively TRBD1 (5 bases). This CDR3 comprises 15 residues. V was shortened by 5 bases and J by 2 bases, with 16 bases between the two germline ends. CDR1 and CDR2 (germline): MNHNS, SASEGT. CDR3 protein: CASSHPADRAYEQYF. In DNA form, the CDR3 reads TGTGCCAGCAGTCATCCGGCAGACAGAGCCTACGAGCAGTACTTC.

This clonotype occurred a few times. This rearrangement joins TRBV7-9 to TRBJ2-3; D not certain. The CDR3 runs to 17 residues. Between the trimmed V and J ends, which lost 5 bases and 5 bases, there was a span of 23 bases. Germline V gives CDR1 SEHNR, CDR2 FQNEAQ (reference sequence). In DNA, the CDR3 is TGTGCCAGCAGCCCGCGCCGTTTCCCGTTGATAGGAGATACGCAGTATTTT. This sequence encodes CASSPRRFPLIGDTQYF.

This clonotype was picked up one time. One base away lies a much larger clone, so this may be a sequencing read error. The conserved closing phenylalanine or tryptophan is absent in this CDR3, likely reflecting a read error. The gene calls are TRBV6-5 and TRBJ2-7; no definite D call. Germline V gene data show CDR1 as MNHEY and CDR2 as SVGAGI. V shed 5 bases and J shed 2 bases, with 10 bases lying between them. CDR3 length: 13 residues. The CDR3: CASSLKYTYEQYL. The CDR3 DNA is TGTGCCAGCAGTCTCAAGTATACCTACGAGCAGTACTTA.

The CDR3 loop is CASSTGGPDTQYF. CDR3 nucleotide sequence: TGTGCCAGCAGCACAGGGGGGCCGGATACGCAGTATTTT. The chain employs TRBV11-2 and TRBJ2-3, with 8 bases identical to TRBD1. J was trimmed by 6 bases and V by 5 bases; bases with no gene match: 4. Germline V gene lookup returns CDR1 SGHAT and CDR2 FQNNGV. The CDR3 length is 13 residues.

This clonotype has ten or more counts. V usage is TRBV4-2 and J usage is TRBJ2-1, with D possibly TRBD1 on 5 matching bases. This CDR3 spans 17 amino acids. Germline-derived CDR1 and CDR2 are LGHNA and YNFKEQ. Trimming pared 0 bases from V and 0 bases from J, leaving 12 bases between. DNA of the CDR3: TGTGCCAGCAGCCAAGAAGTCAGGGTCGGCTCCTACAATGAGCAGTTCTTC. Translation: CASSQEVRVGSYNEQFF.

This clonotype has just a few counts. The J gene is TRBJ2-7, the V gene TRBV5-1; TRBD1 is a possible D gene (6 bases). The CDR3 covers 13 residues. V lost 3 bases, J lost 6 bases, and 13 bases lay in between. Germline loops: CDR1 SGHRS, CDR2 YFSETQ. CDR3 residues: CASSCNQGREQYF. The CDR3 DNA reads TGCGCCAGCAGCTGCAATCAGGGGCGCGAGCAGTACTTC.

In regard to this clonotype: One end of the junction varies from germline; a read error may be responsible. V is TRBV11-3 and J is TRBJ2-3; D ambiguous. Germline-derived CDR1 and CDR2 are SGHNT and YENEEA. The CDR3 covers 14 residues. CDR3 residues: CASSLDMGRDTQYF. CDR3 nucleotides: TGTGCCAGCAGTTTAGACATGGGTAGAGATACGCAGTATTTT.

A remark on this clonotype: At one boundary the junction diverges from the germline segment, which might be a read error. The chain couples TRBV29-1 to TRBJ2-6; tentatively, D is TRBD1 (5 bases). The CDR3 runs to 16 residues. Germline V gives CDR1 SQVTM, CDR2 ANQGSEA. The CDR3 DNA reads as TGCAGCGTTCCACGGATTACAGACTCTGGGGCCAACGACCTGACTTTC. Its translation is CSVPRITDSGANDLTF.

V is TRBV11-1 and J is TRBJ1-2; TRBD1 might be the D (6 bases). The CDR3 is 14 residues long. Per the germline V gene, CDR1 is SGHAT and CDR2 is FQDESV (reference sequence). Trimming took off 5 bases at V and 1 base at J, with 11 bases between the two ends. This CDR3 is CASSDRDINYGYTF. The CDR3 coding sequence is TGTGCCAGCAGCGACCGGGACATTAACTATGGCTACACCTTC. The whole variable domain, filled in from reference TRBV11-1 and TRBJ1-2, reads EAEVAQSPRYKITEKSQAVAFWCDPISGHATLYWYRQILGQGPELLVQFQDESVVDDSQLPKDRFSAERLKGVDSTLKIQPAELGDSAMYLCASSDRDINYGYTFGSGTRLTVV.

DNA of the CDR3: TGTGCCAGCAGCTTGGGAGCTGGCGGAACCTACGAGCAGTACTTC. It specifies CASSLGAGGTYEQYF. The genes are TRBV11-2 and TRBJ2-7, with D tentatively TRBD2 (5 bases). Germline CDR1 is SGHAT and CDR2 is FQNNGV. The CDR3 length is 15 residues. The V and J ends lost 3 bases and 2 bases respectively, with 14 bases between them.

This clonotype occurred a few times. With a much larger clone just one base away, this may be a read error. The V gene is TRBV6-5, the J gene TRBJ2-5; D remains unclear. This CDR3 has 15 residues. CDR1 is MNHEY, CDR2 SVGAGI, per germline. V lost 6 bases and J lost 0, with 14 bases in between. The DNA of the CDR3 is TGTGCCAGCAGGGTCGTTGCAGGCAACCAAGAGACCCAGTACTTC. It specifies CASRVVAGNQETQYF.

This clonotype was detected many times. V is TRBV12-3 or TRBV12-4 and J is TRBJ2-7; possibly TRBD1 for D (5 bases). The CDR3 spans 14 residues. V was pared by 7 bases and J by 0 bases, with 13 bases between. The CDR3 reads CASMGRRSSYEQYF. CDR3 nucleotides: TGTGCCAGCATGGGGCGGCGGTCCTCCTACGAGCAGTACTTC.

V gene TRBV20-1 combines with J gene TRBJ2-3; 9 bases fit TRBD2. There are 15 residues in the CDR3. Germline V gene lookup returns CDR1 DFQATT and CDR2 SNEGSKA (reference sequence). The CDR3 spells CSAETTSGNTDTQYF. In nucleotides, the CDR3 is TGCAGCGCTGAGACGACTAGCGGCAACACAGATACGCAGTATTTT.

Turning to this clonotype: Because it lacks the conserved phenylalanine or tryptophan at the end, this CDR3 is likely a read error. The DNA is left out, because the CDR3 cannot be placed on it with certainty; the CDR3 is given as TCRdb lists it. This rearrangement joins TRBV11-1 to TRBJ1-1; TRBD1 is the table's D call, not checked against the DNA. The CDR3 is made up of 14 amino acids, end residues included. Germline assignment: CDR1 SGHAT and CDR2 FQDESV (reference sequence). This chain's CDR3 is CASNQDGGNTEAFL.

As regards this clonotype: At one end the junction does not follow the germline gene, possibly because of a read error. The gene calls are TRBV11-2 and TRBJ2-7, with D possibly being TRBD1 (6 bases). This CDR3 contains 13 residues. CDR1 and CDR2 (germline): SGHAT, FQNNGV. CDR3 loop: CVSSRGRVYEQYF. The CDR3 bases are TGTGTCAGCAGCAGGGGCAGGGTGTACGAGCAGTACTTC.

This clonotype was observed a handful of times. The rearrangement uses TRBV29-1 and TRBJ2-7; TRBD1 aligns across 11 bases. After removal of 7 bases from V and 4 bases from J, the junction contained 9 bases not matched to a gene. The CDR3 is 14 residues long. From germline, CDR1 is SQVTM and CDR2 ANQGSEA. The CDR3 sequence: CSARTGTGGYEQYF. The CDR3, as DNA: TGCAGCGCGCGTACCGGGACAGGGGGGTACGAGCAGTACTTC.

In this sample, this clonotype turned up once. The conserved closing phenylalanine or tryptophan is absent in this CDR3, likely reflecting a read error. V usage is TRBV11-2 and J usage is TRBJ2-3; no clear D gene. CDR3 size: 14 residues. Germline CDR1 and CDR2: SGHAT and FQNNGV. V shed 7 bases and J shed 0 bases, with 11 bases lying between them. The CDR3 is CASNTTPSTDTQYL. CDR3 in DNA: TGTGCCAGCAACACGACACCTAGCACAGATACGCAGTATTTA.